The clone carrying this T cell receptor beta chain is categorized as medium-sized. The antigen remains undetermined. A single base separates this from a much larger clone, so it may be a read error. This same CDR3 is encoded by further DNA sequences in the sample. The data are from a study of metastatic and nonmetastatic thyroid tumors. Across the whole study: It was across blood and tumor or nodule tissue from malignant and benign thyroid patients that repertoires were compared.

Each patient came to thyroid surgery without any prior treatment (of any kind). General study results and limits: According to reports, the diversity of TCR beta was significantly higher in malignant thyroid tumors than in benign nodules, and this held in both blood and tumor samples.

Original handling: A papillary thyroid cancer distant-metastasis classifier was built from CDR3 differences across clinicopathological groups. TCRdb re-called the PCR reads via MiXCR. The V and J calls follow TCRdb's processing rather than the paper's. The data hold 16,000 or so clones, with 20% to 25% observed a single time. This receptor was obtained from a male donor with papillary thyroid cancer or a benign thyroid nodule (not recorded which). Some clones in this sample may be carry-over from other donors' samples. Specimen: tumor tissue.

This CDR3 is CASSLGQGAFF. For the CDR3, the DNA is TGTGCCAGCAGCTTAGGACAGGGAGCTTTCTTT. This rearrangement joins TRBV13 to TRBJ1-1; weak D call: TRBD1 (6 bases). The germline V and J ends were trimmed by 0 bases and 10 bases, with 6 bases remaining between them. The germline CDR1 and CDR2 sequences are PRHDT and FYEKMQ (reference sequence). The CDR3 has 11 amino acids.